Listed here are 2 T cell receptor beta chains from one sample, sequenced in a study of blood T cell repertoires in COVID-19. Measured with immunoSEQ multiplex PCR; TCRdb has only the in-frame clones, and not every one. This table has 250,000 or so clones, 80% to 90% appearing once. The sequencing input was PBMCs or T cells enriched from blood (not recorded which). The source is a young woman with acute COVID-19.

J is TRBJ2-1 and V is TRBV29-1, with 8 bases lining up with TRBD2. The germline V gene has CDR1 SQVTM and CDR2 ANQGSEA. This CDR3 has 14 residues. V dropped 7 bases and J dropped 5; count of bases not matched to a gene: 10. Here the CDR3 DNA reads TGCAGCGCCCAGCTAGCGGGCGCCGACAATGAGCAGTTCTTC. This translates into CSAQLAGADNEQFF.

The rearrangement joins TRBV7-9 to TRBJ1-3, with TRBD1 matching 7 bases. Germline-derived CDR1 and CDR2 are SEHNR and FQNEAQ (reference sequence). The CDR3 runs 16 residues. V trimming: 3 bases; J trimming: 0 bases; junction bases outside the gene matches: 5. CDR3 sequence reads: CASSFSWDSSGNTIYF. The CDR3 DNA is TGTGCCAGCAGCTTTAGTTGGGACAGCTCTGGAAACACCATATATTTT.